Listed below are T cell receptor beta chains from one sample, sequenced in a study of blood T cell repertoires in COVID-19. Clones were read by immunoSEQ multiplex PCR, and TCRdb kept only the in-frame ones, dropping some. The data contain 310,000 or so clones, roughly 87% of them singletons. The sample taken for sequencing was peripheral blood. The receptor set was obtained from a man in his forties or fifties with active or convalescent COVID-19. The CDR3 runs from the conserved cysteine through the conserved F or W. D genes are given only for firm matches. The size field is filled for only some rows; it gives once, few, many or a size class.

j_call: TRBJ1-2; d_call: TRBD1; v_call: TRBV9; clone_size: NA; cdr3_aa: CASSVGTGGEGIYGYTF; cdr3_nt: TGTGCCAGCAGCGTAGGGACAGGGGGAGAGGGAATCTATGGCTACACCTTC
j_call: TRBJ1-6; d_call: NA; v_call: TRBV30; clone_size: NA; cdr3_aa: CAWSRGFGNNSPLHF; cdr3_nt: TGTGCCTGGAGTAGGGGGTTTGGGAATAATTCACCCCTCCACTTT
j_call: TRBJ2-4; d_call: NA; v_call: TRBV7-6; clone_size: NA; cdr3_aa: CASSLEGAGLVKNIQYF; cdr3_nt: TGTGCCAGCAGCTTAGAAGGTGCAGGGCTTGTCAAAAACATTCAGTACTTC
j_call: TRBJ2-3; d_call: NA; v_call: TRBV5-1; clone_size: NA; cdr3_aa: CASSQQAGDTQYF; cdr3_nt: TGCGCCAGCAGTCAGCAAGCGGGAGATACGCAGTATTTT
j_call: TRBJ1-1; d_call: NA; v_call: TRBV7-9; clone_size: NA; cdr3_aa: CASSLWTEAFF; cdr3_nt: TGTGCCAGCAGCTTATGGACAGAAGCTTTCTTT
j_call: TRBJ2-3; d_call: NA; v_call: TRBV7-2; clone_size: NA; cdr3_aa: CASSLVNSPDTQYF; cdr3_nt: TGTGCCAGCAGCTTAGTTAATAGTCCAGATACGCAGTATTTT
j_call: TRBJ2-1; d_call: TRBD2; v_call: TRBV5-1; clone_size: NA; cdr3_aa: CASSSGLAYGGTEQFF; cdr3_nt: TGCGCCAGCAGTTCGGGACTAGCGTACGGGGGTACTGAGCAGTTCTTC
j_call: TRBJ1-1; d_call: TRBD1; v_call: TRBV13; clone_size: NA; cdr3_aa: CASSPGQGEARF; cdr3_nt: TGTGCCAGCAGCCCCGGACAGGGAGAAGCCAGGTTT
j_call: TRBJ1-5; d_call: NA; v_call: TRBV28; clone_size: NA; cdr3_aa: CASIGDTAFTGNQPQHF; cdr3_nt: TGTGCCAGCATAGGGGACACAGCTTTTACGGGCAATCAGCCCCAGCATTTT
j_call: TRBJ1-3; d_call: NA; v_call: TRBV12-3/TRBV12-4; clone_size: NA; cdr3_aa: CASSFVRNTIYF; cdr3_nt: TGTGCCAGCAGTTTTGTCAGAAACACCATATATTTT
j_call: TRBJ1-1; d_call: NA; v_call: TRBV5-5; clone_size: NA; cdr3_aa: CASSGQWTEAFF; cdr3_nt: TGTGCCAGCAGCGGACAGTGGACTGAAGCTTTCTTT
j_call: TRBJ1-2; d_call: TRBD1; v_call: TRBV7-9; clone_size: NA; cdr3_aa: CASSLGGPGQNYGYTF; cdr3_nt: TGTGCCAGCAGCTTAGGAGGGCCGGGACAGAACTATGGCTACACCTTC
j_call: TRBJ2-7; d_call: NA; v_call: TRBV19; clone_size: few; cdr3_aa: CASSPRTDSYEQYF; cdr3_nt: TGTGCCAGTAGTCCCCGGACAGACTCCTACGAGCAGTACTTC
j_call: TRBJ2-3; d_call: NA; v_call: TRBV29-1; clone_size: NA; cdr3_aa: CSVRAYGQSQYF; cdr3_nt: TGCAGCGTTAGGGCCTACGGACAGTCGCAGTATTTT
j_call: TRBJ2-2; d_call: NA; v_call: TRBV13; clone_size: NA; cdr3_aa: CASSIGRVGTGELFF; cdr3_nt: TGTGCCAGCTCTATCGGCAGGGTAGGCACCGGGGAGCTGTTTTTT